This T cell receptor beta chain was identified in a study of Graves' ophthalmopathy and Graves' hyperthyroidism. Across the study: Before any treatment, peripheral blood was taken at the initial diagnosis.

Trimming stripped 5 bases from V and 4 bases from J, with 18 bases between. There are 15 residues in the CDR3. Study-wide points: Blood samples also showed most expanded thyroid clonotypes exceeding 0.001 frequency.

Note on this clonotype: Its antigen is unknown.

The sequenced template was RNA, covering the TCR beta CDR3 region. HTBI primers were employed in first-round RT-PCR, then a second-round multiplex PCR followed. Each CDR3 protein gets one entry after TCRdb re-called the multiplex PCR reads with MiXCR. The top ten hold over 2.5% of the sample, which has over 650,000 distinct CDR3 sequences, over 40% seen once. Ophthalmopathy was moderately-to-severely active, CAS at least 3, NOSPECS at least 4, lasting under 3 months. The source is an adult man with Graves' ophthalmopathy. The genes are TRBV12-3 or TRBV12-4 and TRBJ2-7, with D perhaps TRBD1 or TRBD2 (5 bases each). The specimen was peripheral blood. The CDR3 nucleotides read TGTGCCAGCAGTCCAGTAAGGGACGGAGCATACGAGCAGTACTTC. This translates into CASSPVRDGAYEQYF.